This is a list of T cell receptor beta chains from one sample in a study of patients and donors after allogeneic stem cell transplantation. MiXCR, run by TCRdb on the RT-PCR reads, gives a single entry per CDR3 protein. Among about 74,000 distinct CDR3 sequences listed, 26% were seen once. The specimen sequenced was blood, either unsorted or a sorted T cell fraction (not recorded which). The receptors originated from a human donor who was either an allogeneic HSCT recipient or a stem cell or donor lymphocyte infusion donor (not recorded which). It is not recorded whose cells these are; they may come from a transplant donor. CDR3s include the opening cysteine and the closing phenylalanine or tryptophan. A D gene is named only where the DNA matches it firmly. Rows may omit the clone size; those that give it use once, few, many or a size class.

TRBJ1-5 . TRBV28 few TGTGCCAGCAGTTTTCCGACTTTTCCGGAAATCGACCAGCCCCAGCATTTT CASSFPTFPEIDQPQHF
TRBJ2-3 . TRBV12-3/TRBV12-4 few TGTGCCAGCAGTTTCGAAGTGGATACGCAGTATTTT CASSFEVDTQYF
TRBJ2-1 . TRBV3-1 few TGTGCCAGCAGCCAAAAAGGGATATACAATGAGCAGTTCTTC CASSQKGIYNEQFF
TRBJ1-4 . TRBV12-3/TRBV12-4 . TGTGCCAGCAGGACGACCCGGGACGGAAAACTGTTTTTT CASRTTRDGKLFF
TRBJ1-1 . TRBV7-9 few TGTGCCAGCAGCTCCCTAAGACCGGATCAAGCTGAAGCTTTCTTT CASSSLRPDQAEAFF
TRBJ1-5 . TRBV5-1 many TGCGCCAGCAGCTTGGACCAGGGCGGCAATCAGCCCCAGCATTTT CASSLDQGGNQPQHF
TRBJ1-1 . TRBV6-6 . TGTGCCAGCAGTTACACGAACACTGAAGCTTTCTTT CASSYTNTEAFF
TRBJ1-2 . TRBV6-6 . TGTGCCAGCACCCCAGCCGGTCCCCTTGGCTATGGCTACACCTTC CASTPAGPLGYGYTF
TRBJ2-1 TRBD2 TRBV15 . TGTGCCACCAGCAGCCAAATACCGGGACTAGCGGCTGATACGGCCTACAATGAGCAGTTCTTC CATSSQIPGLAADTAYNEQFF
TRBJ2-7 . TRBV3-1 . TGTGCCAGCAGCCCGGACAGAATTCCCTACGAGCAGTACTTC CASSPDRIPYEQYF
TRBJ1-1 TRBD1 TRBV12-3/TRBV12-4 few TGTGCCAGCAGTTTCGACAGGGCGGGAGCTGAAGCTTTCTTT CASSFDRAGAEAFF
TRBJ2-7 . TRBV5-1 . TGCGCCAGCAGCTTGCGGCAGGACCAGAACGAGCAGTACTTC CASSLRQDQNEQYF
TRBJ1-6 . TRBV6-2/TRBV6-3 few TGTGCCAGCACCCGTTTGAAATTGAATTCACCCCTCCACTTT CASTRLKLNSPLHF
TRBJ2-7 TRBD2 TRBV12-3/TRBV12-4 . TGTGCCAGCGGAACTAGCGGGTACTACGAGCAGTACTTC CASGTSGYYEQYF
TRBJ1-5 TRBD1 TRBV12-3/TRBV12-4 few TGTGCCAGCAGTCCCGACAGGGGGAAACGGCAGCCCCAGCATTTT CASSPDRGKRQPQHF
TRBJ2-7 . TRBV7-9 . TGTGCCAGCAGCTTAGGGGGCACGGGTGGCGAGCAGTACTTC CASSLGGTGGEQYF
TRBJ2-2 TRBD1 TRBV7-3 . TGTGCCAGCAGCTTAGTTCCCTGGACAGGGGGATCCGGGGAGCTGTTTTTT CASSLVPWTGGSGELFF
TRBJ1-1 . TRBV4-3 few TGCGCCAGCAGCCAAAATCGGGGGGACTCTGAAGCTTTCTTT CASSQNRGDSEAFF
TRBJ2-2 . TRBV18 . TGTGCCAGCTCAACGACAGGGACCGGGGGGCTGTTTTTT CASSTTGTGGLFF
TRBJ2-7 TRBD1 TRBV5-6 . TGTGCCAGCAGCTCTGGACAGGTCCTCCACGAGCAGTACTTC CASSSGQVLHEQYF
TRBJ1-1 TRBD1 TRBV5-1 . TGCGCCAGCAGCTTGGGGGGACAGGGATCCGCTTTCTTT CASSLGGQGSAFF
TRBJ2-2 TRBD1 TRBV5-1 . TGCGCCAGCAGCTTGGTAGGGGGCGTTACCGGGGAGCTGTTTTTT CASSLVGGVTGELFF
TRBJ2-1 . TRBV7-7 . TGTGCTAGCAGCTTATCCTCAGCGCTGGGCCGGGACAATGAGCAGTTCTTC CASSLSSALGRDNEQFF
TRBJ1-2 . TRBV12-3/TRBV12-4 . TGTGCCAGCAGTCCTAGCGCAGGGTTAAGCGGCTACACCTTC CASSPSAGLSGYTF
TRBJ2-5 TRBD2 TRBV7-2 few TGTGCCAGCAGCTTAGCGCCCCTAGCGGGAGAGGGCGAGACCCAGTACTTC CASSLAPLAGEGETQYF
TRBJ2-2 . TRBV18 . TGTGCCAGCTCAACGCCGGGACAAGGCTTTTACACCGGGGAGCTGTTTTTT CASSTPGQGFYTGELFF
TRBJ2-5 TRBD1 TRBV5-1 once TGCGCCAGCAGCTTCTACGGACAGGGGGCGAGGGAGACCCAGTACTTC CASSFYGQGARETQYF
TRBJ1-3 . TRBV18 . TGTGCCAGCTCACCACCGGCCAGCTCTGGAAACACCATATATTTT CASSPPASSGNTIYF
TRBJ2-7 . TRBV12-3/TRBV12-4 . TGTGCCAGCAGTAGGAGCCACGAGCAGTACTTC CASSRSHEQYF
TRBJ2-7 . TRBV6-5 . TGTGCCAGCCGTCGACAGGCTTCAGAGCAGTACTTC CASRRQASEQYF
TRBJ2-5 . TRBV7-2 . TGTGCCAGCAGCAACCAAGAGACCCAGTACTTC CASSNQETQYF